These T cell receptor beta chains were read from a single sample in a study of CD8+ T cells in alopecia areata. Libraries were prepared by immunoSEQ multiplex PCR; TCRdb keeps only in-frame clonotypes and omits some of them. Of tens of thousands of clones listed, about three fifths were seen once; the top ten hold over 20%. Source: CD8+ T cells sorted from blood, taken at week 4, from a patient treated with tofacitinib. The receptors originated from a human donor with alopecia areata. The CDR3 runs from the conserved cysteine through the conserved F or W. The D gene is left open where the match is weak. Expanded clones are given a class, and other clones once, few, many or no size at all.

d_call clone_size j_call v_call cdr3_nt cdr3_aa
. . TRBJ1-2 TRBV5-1 TGCGCCAGCAGCTTGGAGGTTGGAAACTATGGCTACACCTTC CASSLEVGNYGYTF
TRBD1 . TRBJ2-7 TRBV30 TGTGCCTGGGGGACAGGATACGAGCAGTACTTC CAWGTGYEQYF
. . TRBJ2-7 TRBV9 TGTGCCAGCAGCGTAGAGGGGTCGGGCTACGAGCAGTACTTC CASSVEGSGYEQYF
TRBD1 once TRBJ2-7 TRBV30 TGTGCCTGGTCGGGACAGGCCTACGAGCAGTACTTC CAWSGQAYEQYF
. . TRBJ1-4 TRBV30 TGTGCCCGCCGGGACGGCTCAACTAATGAAAAACTGTTTTTT CARRDGSTNEKLFF
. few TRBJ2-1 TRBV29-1 TGCAGCGTCAAACGGTACAATGAGCAGTTCTTC CSVKRYNEQFF
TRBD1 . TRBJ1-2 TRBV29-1 TGCAGCGTTACTCAGGGGGCGCTTGGCTACACCTTC CSVTQGALGYTF
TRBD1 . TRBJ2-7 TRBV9 TGTGCCAGCAGTGGGACAGGCGGAGCGTACGAGCAGTACTTC CASSGTGGAYEQYF
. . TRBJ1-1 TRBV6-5 TGTGCCAGCAGTCGGGACACTGAAGCTTTCTTT CASSRDTEAFF
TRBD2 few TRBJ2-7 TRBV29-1 TGCAGCGTTGATGGGACTAGCGGGGGTAACTCCTACGAGCAGTACTTC CSVDGTSGGNSYEQYF
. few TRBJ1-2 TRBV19 TGTGCCAGTAGTATGCGACGGCAGGACTATGGCTACACCTTC CASSMRRQDYGYTF
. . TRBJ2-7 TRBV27 TGTGCCAGCATTTGGGGATACGAGCAGTACTTC CASIWGYEQYF
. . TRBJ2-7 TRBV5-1 TGCGCCAGCAGCTTTAACAGGGACGAGCAGTACTTC CASSFNRDEQYF
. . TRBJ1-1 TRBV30 TGTGCCTGGCACGACGGGGCGGTGAGGAACACTGAAGCTTTCTTT CAWHDGAVRNTEAFF
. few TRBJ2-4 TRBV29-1 TGCAGCGCAGACAGCAAAAACATTCAGTACTTC CSADSKNIQYF
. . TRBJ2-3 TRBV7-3 TGTGCCAGCAGCTTAGATTCGGGCACAGATACGCAGTATTTT CASSLDSGTDTQYF
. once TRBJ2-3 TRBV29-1 TGCAGCGTTGAATCGGAGGCTAGCGCCACGCAGTATTTT CSVESEASATQYF
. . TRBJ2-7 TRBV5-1 TGCGCCAGCAGCTTGGAAGGGCCCCACACGGTCACCTACGAGCAGTACTTC CASSLEGPHTVTYEQYF
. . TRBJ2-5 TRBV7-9 TGTGCCAGCAGCTTAGTCGGCGGCCAAGAGACCCAGTACTTC CASSLVGGQETQYF
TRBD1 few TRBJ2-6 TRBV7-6 TGTGCCAGCAGCTTTACTGGACAGGGGGCTGGGGCCAACGTCCTGACTTTC CASSFTGQGAGANVLTF
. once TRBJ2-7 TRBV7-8 TGTGCCAGCAGCCCCCCCGAGGCACGGGAGCAGTACTTC CASSPPEAREQYF
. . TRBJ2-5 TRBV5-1 TGCGCCAGCAGCTCCCCAGAGGGGCAGCCGGAGACCCAGTACTTC CASSSPEGQPETQYF
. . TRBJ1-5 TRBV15 TGTGCCACCAGCAGAGAAGGCAGCAATCAGCCCCAGCATTTT CATSREGSNQPQHF
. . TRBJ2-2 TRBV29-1 TGCAGCGTTGAAGACAGGTACACCGGGGAGCTGTTTTTT CSVEDRYTGELFF
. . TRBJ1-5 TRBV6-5 TGTGCCAGCAGTACAAATTCAAATCAGCCCCAGCATTTT CASSTNSNQPQHF
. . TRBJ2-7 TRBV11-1 TGTGCCAGCAGCTTAGATGCCCACTCCTCCTACGAGCAGTACTTC CASSLDAHSSYEQYF
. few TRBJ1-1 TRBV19 TGTGCCAGTAGTATTAACGAGAACACTGAAGCTTTCTTT CASSINENTEAFF
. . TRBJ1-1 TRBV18 TGTGCCAGCTCAGCGTGGGCTCGGCGAACTGAAGCTTTCTTT CASSAWARRTEAFF
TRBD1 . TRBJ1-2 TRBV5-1 TGCGCCAGCAGCTCAGGACAGGGAGATGGCTACACCTTC CASSSGQGDGYTF
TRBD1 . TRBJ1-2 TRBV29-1 TGCAGCGTTAACAGGGGTACAGGGAGTCTTGGCTACACCTTC CSVNRGTGSLGYTF
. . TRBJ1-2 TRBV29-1 TGCAGCGTTGAAGCTGCAGGAGATGGCTACACCTTC CSVEAAGDGYTF
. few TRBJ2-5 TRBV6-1 TGTGCCAGCAGTAGGTCGAGAGGGGAGACCCAGTACTTC CASSRSRGETQYF
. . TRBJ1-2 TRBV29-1 TGCAGCGTTGTAGGAGGGATTGAGGGTGGCTACACCTTC CSVVGGIEGGYTF
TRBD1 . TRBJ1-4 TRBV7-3 TGTGCCAGCAGGGAAACAGGGGGAACTAATGAAAAACTGTTTTTT CASRETGGTNEKLFF
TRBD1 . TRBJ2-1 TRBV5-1 TGCGCCAGCAGCTTGGGTAGGACAGGGGATAGAGAGCAGTTCTTC CASSLGRTGDREQFF
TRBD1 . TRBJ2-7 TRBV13 TGTGCCAGCAGCAACCGGGACAGGGGGCACGAGCAGTACTTC CASSNRDRGHEQYF
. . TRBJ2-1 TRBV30 TGTGCCTGGAGTGTACGAGGGGGAAGCTCCTACAATGAGCAGTTCTTC CAWSVRGGSSYNEQFF
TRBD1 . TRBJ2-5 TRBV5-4 TGTGCCAGTCACAGGACAGGGGATCAAGAGACCCAGTACTTC CASHRTGDQETQYF
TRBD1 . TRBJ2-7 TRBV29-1 TGCAGCGTTGACGGACAGGATAAACCCTACGAGCAGTACTTC CSVDGQDKPYEQYF
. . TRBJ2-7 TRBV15 TGTGCCACGGGGGACTTCTACGAGCAGTACTTC CATGDFYEQYF
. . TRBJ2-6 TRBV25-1 TGTGCCAGCAGTGAACGCGCTTCTGGGGCCAACGTCCTGACTTTC CASSERASGANVLTF
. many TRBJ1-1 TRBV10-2 TGCGCCAGCAGTGAGTCATTAGGAGTGACTGAAGCTTTCTTT CASSESLGVTEAFF
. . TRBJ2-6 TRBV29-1 TGCAGCGTGGGGACCCGAGCCGGGGCCAACGTCCTGACTTTC CSVGTRAGANVLTF
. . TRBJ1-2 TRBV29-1 TGCAGCGTTGAAGAGGGCCGGGAGGGCTACACCTTC CSVEEGREGYTF
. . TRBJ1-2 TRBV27 TGTGCCAGCAGTGGCCGGCCGGGAGGCTACACCTTC CASSGRPGGYTF
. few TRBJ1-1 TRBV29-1 TGCAGCGTGGAACTACTCATGAACACTGAAGCTTTCTTT CSVELLMNTEAFF
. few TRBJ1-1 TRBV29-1 TGCAGCGTTGAACAGCCACTAGAAGCTTTCTTT CSVEQPLEAFF
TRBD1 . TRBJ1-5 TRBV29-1 TGCAGCGTTGAAACAGGGGGCAATCAGCCCCAGCATTTT CSVETGGNQPQHF
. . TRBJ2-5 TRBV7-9 TGTGCCAGCAGCTTAGCGCCGACCGACCCCTTGAAGACCCAGTACTTC CASSLAPTDPLKTQYF
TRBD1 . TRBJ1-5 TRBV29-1 TGCAGCGTAGGGACAGAAAATCAGCCCCAGCATTTT CSVGTENQPQHF
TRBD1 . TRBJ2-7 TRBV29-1 TGCAGCGTTGAAGGACAGGGGAGTTCCTACGAGCAGTACTTC CSVEGQGSSYEQYF
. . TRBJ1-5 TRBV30 TGTGCCTGGAGTGAAGACACGAAGTCTCAGCCCCAGCATTTT CAWSEDTKSQPQHF